The 12 T cell receptor beta chains reported below all come from one sample, sequenced in a study of OX40 agonist ivuxolimab in advanced cancers. Libraries were built with the immunoSEQ multiplex PCR assay. TCRdb took over this immuneACCESS table, retaining in-frame rearrangements with V and J assigned. Such tables are incomplete; in checked studies, under half of the missing clones stem from an unresolved V gene, and the remainder is unexplained. The sample contains more than 35,000 clones, approximately 80% of them found a single time. The biggest ten clones account for around 18% of the sample. The sample consisted of CD4+ or CD8+ T cells sorted from blood, taken in a trial of the OX40 agonist ivuxolimab. The receptors come from an adult with an advanced solid tumor such as melanoma, head and neck, liver or kidney cancer.

This clone was recorded a few times. This chain links TRBV23-1 with TRBJ2-2; D is perhaps TRBD1 (5 bases). Being an ORF, TRBV23-1 has a function that is uncertain. This CDR3 is built from 15 residues. Trimming cost V 4 bases and J 6 bases, with 15 bases left between them. The CDR3 DNA is TGCGCCAGCAGTCCCCGGGCATGCAGGGCCGGGGAGCTGTTTTTT. It encodes CASSPRACRAGELFF.

This rearrangement joins TRBV5-1 to TRBJ1-1; D gene uncertain. CDR3 size: 12 residues. The ends were cut back, 4 bases at V and 2 bases at J, with 6 bases in the middle. The germline CDR1 and CDR2 sequences are SGHRS and YFSETQ. The CDR3: CASSAGNTEAFF. In DNA form, the CDR3 reads TGCGCCAGCAGCGCGGGAAACACTGAAGCTTTCTTT. Using reference TRBV5-1 and TRBJ1-1 for the parts outside the CDR3, the full variable domain is KAGVTQTPRYLIKTRGQQVTLSCSPISGHRSVSWYQQTPGQGLQFLFEYFSETQRNKGNFPGRFSGRQFSNSRSEMNVSTLELGDSALYLCASSAGNTEAFFGQGTRLTVV.

This clone counts as large. The rearrangement uses TRBV7-9 and TRBJ2-7; TRBD2 matches at 8 bases. There are 13 residues in the CDR3. Germline CDR1 is SEHNR and CDR2 is FQNEAQ (reference sequence). With 8 bases clipped from V and 6 bases from J, the junction kept 9 bases outside the gene matches. The CDR3 protein is CASSGTRGPEQYF. For the CDR3, the DNA is TGTGCCAGCTCCGGGACTAGGGGTCCCGAGCAGTACTTC.

The chain couples TRBV4-2 to TRBJ2-1, with D perhaps assigned TRBD1 or TRBD2 (5 bases each). CDR3 length: 14 amino acids. Germline V gene lookup returns CDR1 LGHNA and CDR2 YNFKEQ. Trimming cost V 3 bases and J 6 bases, with 12 bases left between them. The CDR3 coding sequence is TGTGCCAGCAGCCAGGGACCACCGCCCAATGAGCAGTTCTTC. This encodes CASSQGPPPNEQFF.

V is TRBV19 and J is TRBJ2-1; the D is unclear. Trimming pared 0 bases from V and 6 bases from J, leaving 9 bases between. CDR3 length: 14 amino acids. Per the germline V gene, CDR1 is LNHDA and CDR2 is SQIVND (reference sequence). The CDR3 DNA follows: TGTGCCAGTAGTATAGATCACCGAGGCAATGAGCAGTTCTTC. It encodes CASSIDHRGNEQFF.

The rearrangement joins TRBV15 to TRBJ1-5; 9 nucleotides align to TRBD1. The CDR3 has 15 residues. Germline lookup yields CDR1 LNHNV and CDR2 YYDKDF (reference sequence). V gave up 3 bases and J gave up 4 bases; unmatched junction bases: 4. CDR3 region: CATSSLGQGNQPQHF. In DNA, the CDR3 is TGTGCCACCAGCAGTCTTGGACAGGGGAATCAGCCCCAGCATTTT. The whole variable domain, filled in from reference TRBV15 and TRBJ1-5, reads DAMVIQNPRYQVTQFGKPVTLSCSQTLNHNVMYWYQQKSSQAPKLLFHYYDKDFNNEADTPDNFQSRRPNTSFCFLDIRSPGLGDTAMYLCATSSLGQGNQPQHFGDGTRLSIL.

This clone is deemed medium-sized (0.01 to 0.1%). The chain is built from TRBV27 and TRBJ1-2; TRBD1 matches 7 bases. In germline, CDR1 is MNHEY, CDR2 SMNVEV (reference sequence). V lost 0 bases and J lost 4; bases outside the gene matches: 5. The CDR3 sequence is 15 residues long. CDR3 region: CASSLSGGSAYGYTF. The CDR3 DNA follows: TGTGCCAGCAGTTTATCAGGGGGCTCTGCCTATGGCTACACCTTC.

This clone was detected once. V and J are TRBV13 and TRBJ2-7; D is unclear. The CDR3 totals 12 residues. The germline CDR1 and CDR2 sequences are PRHDT and FYEKMQ (reference sequence). Trimming shortened V by 7 bases and J by 7 bases, and 14 bases separated the two germline ends. CDR3 nucleotides: TGTGCCAGCACCCCCCCTGGTGGGGAGCAGTACTTC. Translation gives CASTPPGGEQYF.

This clone has only a few counts. The chain links TRBV7-2 to TRBJ2-7; D is unresolved. The CDR3 covers 15 residues. V was shortened by 5 bases and J by 3 bases, with 17 bases between the two germline ends. Looked up from germline, CDR1 is SGHTA and CDR2 is FQGNSA. CDR3 sequence: CASSPDPGWSYEQYF. CDR3 in DNA: TGTGCCAGCAGCCCCGATCCGGGTTGGAGCTACGAGCAGTACTTC.

About this clone itself: One end of the junction does not line up with germline, which may come from a read error. V usage is TRBV29-1 and J usage is TRBJ2-1; tentative D call: TRBD1 (6 bases). The germline V gene encodes CDR1 SQVTM and CDR2 ANQGSEA. The CDR3 has 13 residues. In DNA, the CDR3 is TGCAGCGTAGCTATCACGGACAGCTCCAGCCGGGTCTTC. This translates into CSVAITDSSSRVF.

This chain connects TRBV15 to TRBJ2-3, with D perhaps being TRBD1 or TRBD2 (5 bases each). This CDR3 has 16 amino acids. The ends were cut back, 0 bases at V and 1 base at J, with 11 bases in the middle. The germline V gene has CDR1 LNHNV and CDR2 YYDKDF (reference sequence). CDR3 nucleotide sequence: TGTGCCACCAGCAGAGATCGGCAGGGAGGCACAGATACGCAGTATTTT. Amino acids: CATSRDRQGGTDTQYF.

This chain joins TRBV28 and TRBJ1-1; D gene ambiguous. CDR3 length equals 11 residues. Germline values: CDR1 MDHEN, CDR2 SYDVKM. CDR3: CAPNKVTEAFF. In nucleotides, the CDR3 is TGTGCACCCAACAAGGTGACTGAAGCTTTCTTT.